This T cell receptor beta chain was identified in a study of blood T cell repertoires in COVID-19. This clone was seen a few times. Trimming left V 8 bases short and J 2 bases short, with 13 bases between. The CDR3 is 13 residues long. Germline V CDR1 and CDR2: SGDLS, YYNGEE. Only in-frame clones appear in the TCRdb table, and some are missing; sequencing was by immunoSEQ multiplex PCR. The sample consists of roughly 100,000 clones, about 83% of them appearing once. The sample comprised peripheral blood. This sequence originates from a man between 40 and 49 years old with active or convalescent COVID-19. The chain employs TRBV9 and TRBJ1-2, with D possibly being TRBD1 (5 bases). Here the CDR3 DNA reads TGTGCCAGTTCCAGGGAATCAAACTATGGCTACACCTTC. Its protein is CASSRESNYGYTF.